These T cell receptor beta chains were read from a single sample in a study of T cells in Graves' hyperthyroidism and ophthalmopathy. TCRdb re-derived calls from the multiplex PCR reads in MiXCR, one entry per CDR3 protein. The sample lists approximately 520,000 distinct CDR3 sequences; around 21% were seen once. Material for sequencing was blood. The receptor source for this set is a man younger than 35 with Graves' hyperthyroidism. Both conserved end residues are part of each CDR3. The D gene is left open where the match is weak. Size is omitted from some rows. Given values are once, few, many or a class for expanded clones.

.	TRBJ1-4	14	TRBV20-1	many	CSAWDWPEGEKLFF	TGCAGTGCTTGGGACTGGCCAGAGGGTGAAAAACTGTTTTTT
.	TRBJ2-7	14	TRBV6-2/TRBV6-3	few	CASSYRETAYEQYF	TGTGCCAGCAGTTACCGGGAGACAGCCTACGAGCAGTACTTC
.	TRBJ2-2	16	TRBV19	many	CASSIGAGGVTGELFF	TGTGCCAGTAGTATAGGGGCAGGTGGGGTGACCGGGGAGCTGTTTTTT
.	TRBJ2-2	14	TRBV9	few	CASSVGVGGRELFF	TGTGCCAGCAGCGTAGGAGTTGGGGGCCGGGAGCTGTTTTTT
TRBD1	TRBJ2-5	14	TRBV28	.	CASSGTGEEETQYF	TGTGCCAGCAGCGGGACAGGGGAAGAAGAGACCCAGTACTTC
TRBD2	TRBJ2-7	15	TRBV6-1	.	CASRPQAGGSYEQYF	TGTGCCAGCAGACCCCAGGCGGGGGGCTCCTACGAGCAGTACTTC
TRBD1	TRBJ1-1	14	TRBV10-2	.	CASSQGGSGAEAFF	TGCGCCAGCAGTCAGGGGGGGTCAGGAGCTGAAGCTTTCTTT
TRBD2	TRBJ2-2	17	TRBV5-1	.	CASSSGTSGRLTGELFF	TGCGCCAGCAGCTCCGGGACTAGCGGGAGATTGACCGGGGAGCTGTTTTTT
TRBD1	TRBJ1-2	13	TRBV20-1	many	CSAYEEGAGGYTF	TGCAGTGCTTACGAGGAGGGGGCGGGTGGCTACACCTTC
.	TRBJ2-5	17	TRBV11-2	many	CASSLRLRGPLQETQYF	TGTGCCAGCAGCTTACGTTTGAGGGGTCCTCTCCAAGAGACCCAGTACTTC
TRBD1	TRBJ1-1	13	TRBV2	.	CASHITGDTEAFF	TGTGCCAGCCATATCACAGGGGACACTGAAGCTTTCTTT
TRBD1	TRBJ2-7	14	TRBV6-1	many	CASSRGQGAYEQYF	TGTGCCAGCAGCCGGGGACAGGGGGCTTACGAGCAGTACTTC
TRBD2	TRBJ2-5	17	TRBV6-5	few	CASSYAPLAGSQETQYF	TGTGCCAGCAGTTACGCCCCACTAGCGGGGAGCCAAGAGACCCAGTACTTC
.	TRBJ1-2	13	TRBV6-2/TRBV6-3	.	CASTESVYYGYTF	TGTGCCAGCACTGAAAGCGTTTACTATGGCTACACCTTC
.	TRBJ1-2	13	TRBV2	many	CASNLNRNYGYTF	TGTGCCAGCAATTTGAATCGGAACTATGGCTACACCTTC
.	TRBJ1-2	12	TRBV12-3/TRBV12-4	.	CASRSKGYGYTF	TGTGCCAGCAGGTCGAAGGGCTATGGCTACACCTTC
TRBD2	TRBJ2-7	15	TRBV4-1	.	CASSQARGGTYEQYF	TGCGCCAGCAGCCAGGCTCGCGGGGGGACCTACGAGCAGTACTTC
.	TRBJ1-1	15	TRBV4-1	.	CASSQDKGTNTEAFF	TGCGCCAGCAGCCAAGATAAGGGGACGAACACTGAAGCTTTCTTT
.	TRBJ1-2	13	TRBV12-3/TRBV12-4	many	CASRSDGDYGYTF	TGTGCCAGCAGATCGGACGGAGACTATGGCTACACCTTC
.	TRBJ1-1	15	TRBV19	.	CASGRTAEGNTEAFF	TGTGCCAGCGGGAGAACGGCCGAGGGGAATACTGAAGCTTTCTTT
.	TRBJ1-2	14	TRBV28	.	CASGEGRPGSGYTF	TGTGCCAGCGGCGAGGGCAGACCAGGAAGTGGCTACACCTTC
.	TRBJ1-1	17	TRBV6-1	.	CASSEAGWASRNTEAFF	TGTGCCAGCAGTGAAGCAGGTTGGGCAAGTAGGAACACTGAAGCTTTCTTT
TRBD1	TRBJ1-1	14	TRBV11-2	.	CASSRGGPIGEAFF	TGTGCCAGCAGCCGAGGGGGCCCCATTGGTGAAGCTTTCTTT
.	TRBJ2-5	13	TRBV5-1	many	CASSPDTQETQYF	TGCGCCAGCAGCCCGGACACCCAAGAGACCCAGTACTTC
.	TRBJ2-7	14	TRBV4-1	few	CASSQQYGTYEQYF	TGCGCCAGCAGCCAACAGTACGGTACCTACGAGCAGTACTTC
.	TRBJ1-1	13	TRBV20-1	few	CSAREGGQGEAFF	TGCAGTGCGAGAGAGGGGGGGCAAGGTGAAGCTTTCTTT
.	TRBJ1-1	15	TRBV6-1	.	CASPPRRGMNTEAFF	TGTGCCAGCCCACCACGGCGGGGGATGAACACTGAAGCTTTCTTT
.	TRBJ2-2	14	TRBV12-3/TRBV12-4	many	CASSDSANTGELFF	TGTGCCAGCAGCGACAGCGCGAACACCGGGGAGCTGTTTTTT
TRBD1	TRBJ2-7	15	TRBV27	many	CASSSDRGRGIEQYF	TGTGCCAGCAGTTCCGACAGGGGGCGTGGAATTGAGCAGTACTTC
.	TRBJ1-1	15	TRBV12-3/TRBV12-4	.	CASRPSGTLGTEAFF	TGTGCCAGCAGACCCTCCGGGACCCTTGGCACTGAAGCTTTCTTT
.	TRBJ2-2	17	TRBV6-4	many	CATTISTDSPNTGELFF	TGTGCCACCACTATCAGCACTGACAGCCCGAACACCGGGGAGCTGTTTTTT
TRBD1	TRBJ1-5	19	TRBV12-3/TRBV12-4	many	CASSFIRDRGRLSNQPQHF	TGTGCCAGCAGTTTCATCCGGGACAGGGGGCGTTTGAGCAATCAGCCCCAGCATTTT
.	TRBJ1-1	13	TRBV27	many	CASSLTRNTEAFF	TGTGCCAGCAGTTTAACCCGGAACACTGAAGCTTTCTTT
TRBD1	TRBJ1-1	14	TRBV28	many	CASRTGQGLAEAFF	TGTGCCAGCAGAACCGGACAGGGGCTAGCTGAAGCTTTCTTT
TRBD1	TRBJ2-5	17	TRBV6-5	many	CASSTRSGQGIQETQYF	TGTGCCAGCAGTACTCGATCGGGACAGGGGATCCAAGAGACCCAGTACTTC
TRBD1	TRBJ1-2	12	TRBV20-1	many	CSARAGGDGYTF	TGCAGTGCTAGAGCAGGGGGGGATGGCTACACCTTC
.	TRBJ2-7	15	TRBV20-1	many	CSARDPGETSYEQYF	TGCAGTGCTAGAGATCCTGGTGAGACAAGCTACGAGCAGTACTTC
.	TRBJ1-6	15	TRBV19	few	CASNRVGADNSPLHF	TGTGCCAGCAACAGGGTCGGGGCTGATAATTCACCCCTCCACTTT
TRBD1	TRBJ1-5	14	TRBV20-1	many	CSAHPGTVNQPQHF	TGCAGTGCCCACCCCGGGACAGTGAATCAGCCCCAGCATTTT
.	TRBJ1-2	15	TRBV5-6	.	CARPLERDPIRGYTF	TGTGCCAGACCCCTTGAAAGGGACCCTATTCGTGGCTACACCTTC
TRBD2	TRBJ2-7	17	TRBV6-5	.	CASSYSMLAGIPYEQYF	TGTGCCAGCAGTTACTCGATGTTAGCGGGAATCCCATACGAGCAGTACTTC
.	TRBJ2-5	13	TRBV29-1	many	CSVEGALRETQYF	TGCAGCGTTGAAGGGGCCCTCCGAGAGACCCAGTACTTC
.	TRBJ1-6	14	TRBV2	many	CASSQVADNSPLHF	TGTGCCAGCAGTCAGGTTGCAGATAATTCACCCCTCCACTTT
TRBD2	TRBJ2-3	16	TRBV19	few	CASSSEGLAGADTQYF	TGTGCCAGTAGTAGCGAGGGACTAGCGGGGGCCGATACGCAGTATTTT
.	TRBJ1-1	17	TRBV12-3/TRBV12-4	many	CASSWMYLTVMNTEAFF	TGTGCCAGCAGTTGGATGTACTTGACAGTCATGAACACTGAAGCTTTCTTT
.	TRBJ2-7	15	TRBV4-2	.	CASSQDVTGILEQYF	TGTGCCAGCAGCCAAGATGTGACAGGTATCCTCGAGCAGTACTTC
.	TRBJ1-1	15	TRBV6-2/TRBV6-3	.	CASSAQGPANTEAFF	TGTGCCAGCAGTGCACAGGGTCCGGCGAACACTGAAGCTTTCTTT
.	TRBJ2-7	15	TRBV15	.	CATSLLTRVYYEQYF	TGTGCCACCAGCCTCCTGACCCGGGTATATTACGAGCAGTACTTC
.	TRBJ2-7	15	TRBV10-3	many	CAISGLQGRSYEQYF	TGTGCCATCAGTGGGTTGCAGGGCAGGTCCTACGAGCAGTACTTC
.	TRBJ2-7	15	TRBV3-1	many	CASSQERALRYEQYF	TGTGCCAGCAGCCAAGAACGGGCCCTTCGATACGAGCAGTACTTC
.	TRBJ1-2	11	TRBV6-1	once	CASSEGHGYTF	TGTGCCAGCAGTGAAGGCCATGGCTACACCTTC
.	TRBJ2-6	16	TRBV28	few	CASSFLAGWGANVLTF	TGTGCCAGCAGTTTCCTTGCAGGGTGGGGGGCCAACGTCCTGACTTTC